This TCR beta chain is from a study of cytomegalovirus exposure and HLA in healthy donors. About the study: Early released data comprised tens of millions of unique TCRs from HLA-typed donors.

When sampled, the donors appeared nominally healthy, though they likely had unrecorded immune exposures. On this clone itself: Its specificity is unknown.

Germline V gene sequence: CDR1 PRHDT, CDR2 FYEKMQ (reference sequence). The CDR3 consists of 17 residues. The V gene end was trimmed by 3 bases and the J gene end by 4 bases; junction bases not matched to a gene: 10. The PCR had 60 Vbeta and 13 Jbeta primers. TCRdb's copy holds only in-frame clones and misses some; the assay was immunoSEQ multiplex PCR. The table records 200,000 to 250,000 clones, roughly 87% of them present only once. General study points: Several of the most significant clusters appeared linked to common viral pathogens, based on a later analysis. The majority of CMV-associated TCR beta chains were reported as apparently HLA-restricted in a later analysis.

The sequence was collected from a woman in her forties in good health and CMV-seropositive. The chain has TRBV13 and TRBJ2-2; 8 bases line up with TRBD2. The sequencing sample was made of PBMCs. As DNA, the CDR3 is TGTGCCAGCAGCTTCCCGAGCGGGAGATGGGTCACCGGGGAGCTGTTTTTT. It yields the protein CASSFPSGRWVTGELFF.